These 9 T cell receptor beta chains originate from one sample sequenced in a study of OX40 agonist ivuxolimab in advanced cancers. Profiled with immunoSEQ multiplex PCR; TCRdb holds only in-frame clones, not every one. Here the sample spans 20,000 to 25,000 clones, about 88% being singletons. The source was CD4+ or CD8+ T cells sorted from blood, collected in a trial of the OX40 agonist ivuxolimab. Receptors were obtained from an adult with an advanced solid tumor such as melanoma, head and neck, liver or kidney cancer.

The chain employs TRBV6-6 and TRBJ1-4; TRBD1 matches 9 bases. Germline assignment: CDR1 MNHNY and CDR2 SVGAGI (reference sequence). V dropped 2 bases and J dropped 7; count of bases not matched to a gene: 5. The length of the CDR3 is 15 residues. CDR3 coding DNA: TGTGCCAGCAGTTACACGGGACAGGGTGGTGAAAAACTGTTTTTT. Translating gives CASSYTGQGGEKLFF.

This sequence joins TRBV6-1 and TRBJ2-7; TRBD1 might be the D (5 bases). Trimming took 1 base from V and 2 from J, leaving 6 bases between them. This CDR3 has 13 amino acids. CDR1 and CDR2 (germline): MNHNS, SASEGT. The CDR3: CASSEGQPYEQYF. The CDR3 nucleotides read TGTGCCAGCAGTGAAGGACAGCCCTACGAGCAGTACTTC.

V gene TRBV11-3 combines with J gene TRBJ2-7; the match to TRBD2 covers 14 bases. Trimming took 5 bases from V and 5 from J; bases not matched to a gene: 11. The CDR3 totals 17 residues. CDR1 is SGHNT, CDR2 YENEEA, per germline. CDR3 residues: CASSRPGLAGVGDEQYF. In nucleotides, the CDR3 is TGTGCCAGCAGCCGACCGGGACTAGCGGGAGTAGGCGACGAGCAGTACTTC.

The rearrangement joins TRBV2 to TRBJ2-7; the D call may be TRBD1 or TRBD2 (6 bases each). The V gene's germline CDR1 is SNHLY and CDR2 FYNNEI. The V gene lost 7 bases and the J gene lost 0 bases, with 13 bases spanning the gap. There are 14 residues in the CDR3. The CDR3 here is CASNEGGSSYEQYF. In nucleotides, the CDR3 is TGTGCCAGCAACGAAGGGGGGTCCTCCTACGAGCAGTACTTC.

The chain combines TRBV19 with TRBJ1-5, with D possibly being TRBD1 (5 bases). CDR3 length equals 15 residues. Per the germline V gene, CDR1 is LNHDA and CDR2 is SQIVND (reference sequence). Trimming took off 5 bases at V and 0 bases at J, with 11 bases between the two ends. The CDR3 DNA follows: TGTGCCAGTAGTGTTGGGGGATTTAGCAATCAGCCCCAGCATTTT. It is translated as CASSVGGFSNQPQHF. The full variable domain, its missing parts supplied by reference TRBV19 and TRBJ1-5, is DGGITQSPKYLFRKEGQNVTLSCEQNLNHDAMYWYRQDPGQGLRLIYYSQIVNDFQKGDIAEGYSVSREKKESFPLTVTSAQKNPTAFYLCASSVGGFSNQPQHFGDGTRLSIL.

CDR3 nucleotides: TGTGCCAGCAGCTTAGAGGCTAGCGGGAGCTCCTACGAGCAGTACTTC. Its translation is CASSLEASGSSYEQYF. V gene TRBV7-9 combines with J gene TRBJ2-7; 10 bases match TRBD2. The CDR3 is 16 amino acids. The trim removed 1 base at V and 0 bases at J, leaving 3 bases unmatched. Germline V CDR1 and CDR2: SEHNR, FQNEAQ (reference sequence).

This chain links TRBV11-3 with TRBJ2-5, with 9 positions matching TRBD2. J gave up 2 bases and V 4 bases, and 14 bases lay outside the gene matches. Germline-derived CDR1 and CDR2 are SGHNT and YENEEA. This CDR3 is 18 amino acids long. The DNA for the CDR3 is TGTGCCAGCAGCTCATGGACTATAGCGGGAGTAAGGCAAGAGACCCAGTACTTC. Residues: CASSSWTIAGVRQETQYF.

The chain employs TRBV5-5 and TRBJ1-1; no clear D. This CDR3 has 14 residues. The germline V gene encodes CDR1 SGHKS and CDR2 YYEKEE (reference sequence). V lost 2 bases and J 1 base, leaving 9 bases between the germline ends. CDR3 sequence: CASSLALRNTEAFF. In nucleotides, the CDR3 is TGTGCCAGCAGCTTAGCGTTGCGGAACACTGAAGCTTTCTTT.

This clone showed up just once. The CDR3: CASTTAPVYGYTF. The CDR3 coding sequence is TGTGCCAGCACTACAGCGCCAGTATATGGCTACACCTTC. The gene calls are TRBV6-6 and TRBJ1-2; unclear D gene. Germline V gives CDR1 MNHNY, CDR2 SVGAGI (reference sequence). Trimming left V 7 bases short and J 5 bases short, with 14 bases between. This CDR3 has 13 residues.